This T cell receptor beta chain was sequenced during a study of Graves' ophthalmopathy and Graves' hyperthyroidism. Findings and caveats of the study: Blood contained most expanded thyroid clonotypes exceeding 0.001 frequency.

This clonotype has at least ten counts. What it binds is unknown. RNA transcripts were the source from which TCR beta CDR3 regions were amplified. RT-PCR in the first round used HTBI primers; a second-round multiplex PCR followed. TCRdb reanalysed the multiplex PCR reads using MiXCR and keeps one entry per CDR3 protein. The sample lists roughly 300,000 distinct CDR3 sequences, roughly 16% seen once, with 9% to 15% in the top ten. The germline V gene encodes CDR1 LNHDA and CDR2 SQIVND (reference sequence). With 4 bases clipped from V and 3 bases from J, the junction kept 3 bases outside the gene matches. This CDR3 is 14 amino acids long. Ineligible for inclusion were patients with other autoimmune diseases, uncontrolled infections, pregnancy or lactation.

The sequenced sample consisted of peripheral blood. The chain couples TRBV19 to TRBJ2-7; 10 bases agree with TRBD2. The receptor's source is an adult man with Graves' ophthalmopathy. The CDR3 region is CASSRTSGLYEQYF. CDR3 nucleotides: TGTGCCAGTAGTAGGACTAGCGGCCTCTACGAGCAGTACTTC.